The sequence of this T cell receptor (beta chain) was determined in a study of shared clonotypes between healthy human individuals. Whole-study findings and limits: Sorted-subset samples were not fully sequenced, rarefaction indicated.

At the deep level, the assay was run. Splitting of each subset's genomic DNA was done evenly across several immunoSEQ plates. Authors' analysis steps: Junction-only immunoSEQ data arrived without quality scores, meaning filtering differed. Generated by immunoSEQ multiplex PCR, the TCRdb table keeps only in-frame clones and is missing some. V, J and clone size are those of that table, while D and trimming were read from the DNA. The data show about 2.3 million clones, 90% to 95% seen once. Trimming removed 6 bases at V and 8 bases at J, with 15 bases between. The CDR3 extends over 13 amino acids. Germline lookup yields CDR1 SGHRS and CDR2 YFSETQ. Worth noting for this clone: Its antigen remains unknown.

Sequencing was done on a sample of naive CD4+ T cells from PBMCs. Subset given: CD45RA+ positively selected. The rearrangement uses TRBV5-1 and TRBJ2-1; TRBD2 might be the D (6 bases). This receptor was taken from a man younger than 35 in good health. Some clones in this sample may be carry-over from other donors' samples. CDR3 in DNA: TGCGCCAGCAAGCTGTCCGGGAGTTATGAGCAGTTCTTC. Its translation: CASKLSGSYEQFF. The entire variable domain, with the rest obtained from reference TRBV5-1 and TRBJ2-1, is as follows: KAGVTQTPRYLIKTRGQQVTLSCSPISGHRSVSWYQQTPGQGLQFLFEYFSETQRNKGNFPGRFSGRQFSNSRSEMNVSTLELGDSALYLCASKLSGSYEQFFGPGTRLTVL.